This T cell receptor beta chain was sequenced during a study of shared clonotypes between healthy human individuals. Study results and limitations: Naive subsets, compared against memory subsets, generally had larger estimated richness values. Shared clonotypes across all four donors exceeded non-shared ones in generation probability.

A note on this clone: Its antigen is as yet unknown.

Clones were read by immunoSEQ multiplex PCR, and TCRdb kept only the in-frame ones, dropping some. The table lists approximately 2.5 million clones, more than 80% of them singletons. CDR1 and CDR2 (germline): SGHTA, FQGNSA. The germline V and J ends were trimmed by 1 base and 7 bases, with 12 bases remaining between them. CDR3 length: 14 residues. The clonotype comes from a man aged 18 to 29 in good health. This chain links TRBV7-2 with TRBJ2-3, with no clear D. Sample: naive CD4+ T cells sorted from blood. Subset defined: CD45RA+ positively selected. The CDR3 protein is CASSLGPPENTQYF. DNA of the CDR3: TGTGCCAGCAGCTTAGGACCACCGGAAAATACGCAGTATTTT.